This TCR beta chain was sequenced in a study of human T cells and chemical hapten exposure. Regarding the study as a whole: TCRs at high frequency, those above 1 in 1000, did not change with DPC sensitization.

About this clonotype: The antigen is not known.

Indicated time point: patch test 1, 2 weeks after DPC sensitization. Treatment in this sample: therapeutic diphenylcyclopropenone sensitization with weekly scalp DPC. At every patch-test visit, blood was drawn before the patch test was applied. CDR3 length equals 13 residues. Germline CDR1 reads SNHLY; CDR2 reads FYNNEI. Trimming stripped 6 bases from V and 1 base from J, with 9 bases between. From the RACE reads, TCRdb called clonotypes with MiXCR, one entry per CDR3 protein. The data show nearly 350,000 distinct CDR3 sequences, with around 7% seen just once and more than 7% held by the top ten. The chain joins TRBV2 to TRBJ1-1; TRBD1 is a possible D gene (5 bases). The sample was whole blood, taken in connection with sensitization to the hapten diphenylcyclopropenone (DPC). This clonotype was obtained from a woman younger than 30 with alopecia areata. Some clones in this sample may be carry-over from other donors' samples. Written as DNA, the CDR3 is TGTGCCAGCAGAGGAGACAGGAACACTGAAGCTTTCTTT. It translates to CASRGDRNTEAFF. Looking up the rest from reference TRBV2 and TRBJ1-1 gives the full variable domain: EPEVTQTPSHQVTQMGQEVILRCVPISNHLYFYWYRQILGQKVEFLVSFYNNEISEKSEIFDDQFSVERPDGSNFTLKIRSTKLEDSAMYFCASRGDRNTEAFFGQGTRLTVV.